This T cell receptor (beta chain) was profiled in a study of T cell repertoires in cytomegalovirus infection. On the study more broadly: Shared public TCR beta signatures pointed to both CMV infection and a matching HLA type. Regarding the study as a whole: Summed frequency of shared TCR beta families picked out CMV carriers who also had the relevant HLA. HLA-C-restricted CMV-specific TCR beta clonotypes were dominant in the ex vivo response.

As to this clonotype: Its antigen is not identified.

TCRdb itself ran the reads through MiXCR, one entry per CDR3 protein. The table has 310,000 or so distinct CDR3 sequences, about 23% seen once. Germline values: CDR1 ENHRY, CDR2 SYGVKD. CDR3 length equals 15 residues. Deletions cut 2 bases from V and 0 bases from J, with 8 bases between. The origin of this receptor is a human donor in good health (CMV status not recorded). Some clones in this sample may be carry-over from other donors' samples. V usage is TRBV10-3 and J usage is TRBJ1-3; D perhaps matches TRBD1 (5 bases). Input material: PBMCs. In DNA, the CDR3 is TGTGCCATCAGTGAGACAGACAGCTCTGGAAACACCATATATTTT. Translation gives CAISETDSSGNTIYF.